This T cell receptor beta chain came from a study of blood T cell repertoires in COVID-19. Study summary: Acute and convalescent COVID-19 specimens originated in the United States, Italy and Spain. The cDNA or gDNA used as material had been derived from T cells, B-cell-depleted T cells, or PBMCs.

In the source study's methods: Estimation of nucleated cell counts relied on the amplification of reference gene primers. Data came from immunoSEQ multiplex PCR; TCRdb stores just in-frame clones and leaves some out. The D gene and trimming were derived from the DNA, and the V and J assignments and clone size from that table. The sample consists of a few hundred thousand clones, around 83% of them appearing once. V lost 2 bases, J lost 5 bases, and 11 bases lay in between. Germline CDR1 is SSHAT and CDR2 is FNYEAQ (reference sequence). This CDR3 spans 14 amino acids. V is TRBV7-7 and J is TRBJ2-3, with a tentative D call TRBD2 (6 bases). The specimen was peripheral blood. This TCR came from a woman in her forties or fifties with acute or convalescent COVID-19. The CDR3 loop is CASSLNGGVDTQYF. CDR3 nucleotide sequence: TGTGCCAGCAGCTTAAACGGGGGAGTAGATACGCAGTATTTT.